Each of the 32 T cell receptor beta chains below was sequenced from the same sample in a study of cytomegalovirus exposure and HLA in healthy donors. The PCR was carried out with 60 Vbeta primers and 13 Jbeta primers. Measured with immunoSEQ multiplex PCR; TCRdb has only the in-frame clones, and not every one. The data hold roughly 200,000 clones, with around a tenth observed a single time. Sequenced: PBMCs. The receptors here all came from a woman aged 25-40 years in good health and CMV-seropositive.

In this sample, this clone turned up a few times. The chain couples TRBV5-1 to TRBJ1-2; 7 nucleotides match TRBD1. V dropped 1 base and J dropped 2; count of bases not matched to a gene: 14. This CDR3 has 18 residues. CDR1 is SGHRS, CDR2 YFSETQ, per germline. CDR3 in DNA: TGCGCCAGCAGCTTGATTGGGGGACCGGGACAGAAAAACTATGGCTACACCTTC. Its translation is CASSLIGGPGQKNYGYTF.

This clone showed up just a few times. The J gene is TRBJ1-2, the V gene TRBV11-2; maybe TRBD1 (5 bases). The ends were cut back, 3 bases at V and 1 base at J, with 12 bases in the middle. CDR1 SGHAT and CDR2 FQNNGV come from the germline V gene. The CDR3 totals 15 residues. The CDR3 nucleotides are TGTGCCAGCAGCTTTGCAACCGGGGGTAACTATGGCTACACCTTC. Encoded protein: CASSFATGGNYGYTF.

The sample holds a few counts of this clone. J is TRBJ2-2 and V is TRBV7-9, with D uncertain. Trimming took 1 base from V and 1 from J, leaving 4 bases between them. This CDR3 is 14 amino acids long. Per germline, CDR1 SEHNR and CDR2 FQNEAQ (reference sequence). Here the CDR3 DNA reads TGTGCCAGCAGCTTAGGACAGAACACCGGGGAGCTGTTTTTT. Translated: CASSLGQNTGELFF.

This clone was seen a handful of times. The rearrangement joins TRBV5-1 to TRBJ2-3; 8 positions agree with TRBD2. The CDR3 length is 16 residues. With V trimmed by 1 base and J by 4 bases, 8 bases remained unmatched. Germline V CDR1 and CDR2: SGHRS, YFSETQ. In DNA form, the CDR3 reads TGCGCCAGCAGCTTGCGGTATTCGACTAGCGCAGATACGCAGTATTTT. Amino acid sequence: CASSLRYSTSADTQYF. Looking up the rest from reference TRBV5-1 and TRBJ2-3 gives the full variable domain: KAGVTQTPRYLIKTRGQQVTLSCSPISGHRSVSWYQQTPGQGLQFLFEYFSETQRNKGNFPGRFSGRQFSNSRSEMNVSTLELGDSALYLCASSLRYSTSADTQYFGPGTRLTVL.

This rearrangement joins TRBV5-6 to TRBJ1-1, with a tentative D call TRBD1 (5 bases). Germline CDR1 and CDR2: SGHDT and YYEEEE. The V end lost 0 bases, the J end lost 10 bases, and 13 bases lay between the germline ends. The CDR3 loop spans 13 amino acids. The CDR3 spells CASSLAVQRGAFF. CDR3 bases: TGTGCCAGCAGCTTGGCCGTACAAAGGGGAGCTTTCTTT.

This clone was picked up a small number of times. CDR3 amino acids: CASSLYRPVETQYF. In DNA, the CDR3 is TGTGCCAGCAGCTTGTACAGGCCGGTAGAGACCCAGTACTTC. The chain employs TRBV5-6 and TRBJ2-5, with D possibly matching TRBD1 (5 bases). V lost 1 base, J lost 4 bases, and 11 bases lay in between. The CDR3 is 14 residues long. Germline CDR1 and CDR2: SGHDT and YYEEEE.

Only one count was recorded for this clone. The rearrangement joins TRBV7-9 to TRBJ2-7; 9 nucleotides line up with TRBD1. Germline CDR1 reads SEHNR; CDR2 reads FQNEAQ (reference sequence). Unmatched junction bases numbered 3, after V lost 3 bases and J lost 12 bases. This CDR3 has 11 residues. CDR3: CASSFTGGLYF. DNA for the CDR3: TGTGCCAGCAGCTTCACAGGGGGCCTGTACTTC.

This clone appeared a few times. CDR3 in DNA: TGTGCCAGCAGGTCGCTCGGACAGGGTGGGAGCACAGATACGCAGTATTTT. Amino acids: CASRSLGQGGSTDTQYF. The chain employs TRBV5-6 and TRBJ2-3, with 8 bases matching TRBD1. The CDR3 has 17 amino acids. V trimming: 5 bases; J trimming: 0 bases; junction bases outside the gene matches: 11. CDR1 is SGHDT and CDR2 is YYEEEE in the germline V gene.

V and J are TRBV6-5 and TRBJ1-2; perhaps TRBD1 as D (6 bases). This CDR3 has 15 amino acids. The V end lost 0 bases, the J end lost 8 bases, and 16 bases lay between the germline ends. Per the germline V gene, CDR1 is MNHEY and CDR2 is SVGAGI. The CDR3 region is CASSYSRSQGKGYTF. CDR3 DNA: TGTGCCAGCAGTTACTCGAGAAGTCAGGGGAAAGGCTACACCTTC.

The chain recombines TRBV7-2 with TRBJ1-5; no clear D. The CDR3 consists of 18 residues. The germline gives CDR1 SGHTA, CDR2 FQGNSA. V dropped 2 bases and J dropped 0 bases, with 17 bases sitting between them. DNA for the CDR3: TGTGCCAGCAGCTTAAGGATCTCACCGGGGTATAGCAATCAGCCCCAGCATTTT. The encoded protein is CASSLRISPGYSNQPQHF.

The V gene is TRBV9, the J gene TRBJ1-2; no firm D call. The V and J ends lost 0 bases and 4 bases respectively, with 10 bases between them. Germline-derived CDR1 and CDR2 are SGDLS and YYNGEE. CDR3 length: 14 residues. The CDR3 DNA sequence: TGTGCCAGCAGCGTAGGAGGCGCGAGCTATGGCTACACCTTC. Translation gives CASSVGGASYGYTF.

This clone was observed a few times. This chain uses TRBV10-1 with TRBJ2-2; no clear D gene. This CDR3 is built from 14 residues. Germline CDR1 WNHNN, CDR2 SYGVQD (reference sequence). Trimming shortened V by 8 bases and J by 6 bases, and 16 bases separated the two germline ends. The CDR3 protein is CASSANYLAGELFF. The CDR3 DNA follows: TGCGCCAGCTCGGCGAACTACCTCGCCGGGGAGCTGTTTTTT.

Only a few counts were recorded for this clone. This chain connects TRBV19 to TRBJ1-3; tentative D call: TRBD1 (5 bases). Germline CDR1 is LNHDA and CDR2 is SQIVND (reference sequence). The CDR3 has 16 amino acids. V lost 7 bases to trimming and J lost 0 bases, with 16 bases between them. CDR3 nucleotides: TGTGCCAGTAAAGTTGGTCCGGGACTCTCTGGAAACACCATATATTTT. As protein: CASKVGPGLSGNTIYF.

J is TRBJ2-1 and V is TRBV9, with TRBD2 matching 8 bases. The CDR3 runs 16 residues. CDR1 and CDR2 from the germline V gene are SGDLS and YYNGEE. Trimming took 1 base from V and 5 from J; bases not matched to a gene: 8. The CDR3 sequence: CASSVRGLAGNNEQFF. The CDR3 DNA sequence: TGTGCCAGCAGCGTAAGAGGGTTAGCGGGAAACAATGAGCAGTTCTTC.

The chain recombines TRBV4-1 with TRBJ2-7; weak D call: TRBD2 (5 bases). Trimming took 1 base from V and 1 from J, leaving 14 bases between them. The germline CDR1 and CDR2 sequences are MGHRA and YSYEKL. The CDR3 is made up of 16 amino acids. Here the CDR3 DNA reads TGCGCCAGCAGCCAAGTCGGAAGCGGTGCTTCCTACGAGCAGTACTTC. Its protein is CASSQVGSGASYEQYF.

This clone was picked up a small number of times. J is TRBJ2-7 and V is TRBV10-1, with 7 bases lining up with TRBD1. The CDR3 extends over 13 amino acids. Germline trimming cut 8 bases from V and 3 bases from J; bases unmatched to any gene: 7. Germline lookup yields CDR1 WNHNN and CDR2 SYGVQD (reference sequence). In nucleotides, the CDR3 is TGCGCCAGCCGACAGGGTCAAAACTACGAGCAGTACTTC. Translating it yields CASRQGQNYEQYF.

This clone was seen a few times. CDR3 nucleotide sequence: TGTGCCAGCAGCGCCCGGACAGCTAACTATGGCTACACCTTC. Protein sequence: CASSARTANYGYTF. The chain has TRBV9 and TRBJ1-2; D might be TRBD1 (6 bases). The CDR3 is 14 residues long. The V gene's germline CDR1 is SGDLS and CDR2 YYNGEE. V lost 3 bases to trimming and J lost 0 bases, with 9 bases between them.

The CDR3 sequence: CASSPPGQGSGNTIYF. The CDR3 DNA sequence: TGCGCCAGCAGCCCCCCAGGACAGGGCTCTGGAAACACCATATATTTT. The V call is TRBV4-1, the J call TRBJ1-3; TRBD1 matches at 8 bases. V shed 4 bases and J 0 bases; nucleotides not matched to a gene: 5. This CDR3 has 16 residues. The germline V gene encodes CDR1 MGHRA and CDR2 YSYEKL.

Worth noting for this clone: This CDR3 is also generated by other DNA sequences in the sample. The V gene is TRBV2, the J gene TRBJ2-4; D is ambiguous. Trimming pared 2 bases from V and 6 bases from J, leaving 11 bases between. The V gene's germline CDR1 is SNHLY and CDR2 FYNNEI. The CDR3 length is 14 residues. CDR3 sequence: CASSEWQDLNIQYF. As DNA, the CDR3 is TGTGCCAGCAGTGAATGGCAGGATCTAAACATTCAGTACTTC.

This clone was detected a few times. The chain combines TRBV27 with TRBJ2-7; 9 bases are shared with TRBD2. Germline values: CDR1 MNHEY, CDR2 SMNVEV (reference sequence). There are 16 residues in the CDR3. The V segment lost 5 bases and the J segment 3 bases; nucleotides outside the gene matches: 11. DNA for the CDR3: TGTGCCAGCAGTCCGACATATAGCGGGAGCCTCTACGAGCAGTACTTC. Translating gives CASSPTYSGSLYEQYF.

This clone has a handful of counts. The chain carries TRBV2 and TRBJ2-7; 9 positions agree with TRBD2. Trimming at V came to 4 bases and at J to 1 base, leaving 14 bases not matched to a gene. Germline CDR1 reads SNHLY; CDR2 reads FYNNEI. The CDR3 spans 18 residues. CDR3 coding DNA: TGTGCCAGCAGTGGACCAGGGGTCCGAGCGGGAGGTTCCTACGAGCAGTACTTC. Translated, it gives CASSGPGVRAGGSYEQYF.

V gene TRBV7-9 combines with J gene TRBJ2-3; the D is unclear. V dropped 5 bases and J dropped 0 bases, with 6 bases sitting between them. Germline V CDR1 and CDR2: SEHNR, FQNEAQ (reference sequence). The CDR3 has 13 residues. CDR3 in DNA: TGTGCCAGCAGCCCCGTCAGCACAGATACGCAGTATTTT. It translates to CASSPVSTDTQYF. The variable domain in full, with the rest retrieved from reference TRBV7-9 and TRBJ2-3, is DTGVSQNPRHKITKRGQNVTFRCDPISEHNRLYWYRQTLGQGPEFLTYFQNEAQLEKSRLLSDRFSAERPKGSFSTLEIQRTEQGDSAMYLCASSPVSTDTQYFGPGTRLTVL.

V usage is TRBV11-2 and J usage is TRBJ1-1, with a possible D match to TRBD1 (5 bases). The V gene lost 4 bases and the J gene lost 5 bases, with 17 bases spanning the gap. Germline assignment: CDR1 SGHAT and CDR2 FQNNGV. The CDR3 sequence is 15 residues long. CDR3 amino acids: CASSYSLSGGTEAFF. Written as DNA, the CDR3 is TGTGCCAGCAGCTACTCCCTGTCGGGGGGGACTGAAGCTTTCTTT.

The chain employs TRBV5-1 and TRBJ2-5; 7 bases match TRBD1. The CDR3 spans 15 residues. J gave up 2 bases and V 4 bases, and 8 bases lay outside the gene matches. CDR1 is SGHRS and CDR2 is YFSETQ in the germline V gene. The DNA for the CDR3 is TGCGCCAGCAGCCCCCGGGACAGCCAGCAAGAGACCCAGTACTTC. Residues: CASSPRDSQQETQYF.

This clone was found a few times. This chain connects TRBV10-2 to TRBJ2-7, with 8 bases identical to TRBD1. Germline assignment: CDR1 WSHSY and CDR2 SAAADI. The V segment lost 10 bases and the J segment 5 bases; nucleotides outside the gene matches: 10. The CDR3 contains 13 residues. The CDR3: CATGGFAAHEQYF. As DNA, the CDR3 is TGCGCCACAGGGGGCTTTGCGGCCCACGAGCAGTACTTC.

This clone was counted a few times. The chain employs TRBV7-8 and TRBJ2-7; no firm D call. Germline loops: CDR1 SGHVS, CDR2 FQNEAQ. With 1 base removed from V and 3 bases from J, the gap between germline ends came to 10 bases. This CDR3 spans 14 amino acids. The CDR3 DNA reads TGTGCCAGCAGCTTAGAAGCTCACCTCTACGAGCAGTACTTC. Its protein is CASSLEAHLYEQYF.

The chain couples TRBV19 to TRBJ2-7, with D hard to call. V lost 3 bases and J 3 bases, leaving 9 bases between the germline ends. Germline-derived CDR1 and CDR2 are LNHDA and SQIVND (reference sequence). This CDR3 comprises 13 residues. CDR3 nucleotide sequence: TGTGCCAGTAGTATTGGGCTACACTACGAGCAGTACTTC. Encoded protein: CASSIGLHYEQYF.

The chain joins TRBV7-3 to TRBJ1-4; 9 nucleotides agree with TRBD1. The CDR3 length is 15 residues. CDR1 is SGHTA and CDR2 is FQGTGA in the germline V gene. Germline trimming cut 1 base from V and 8 bases from J; bases unmatched to any gene: 5. The CDR3 sequence is CASSLNGQGNEKLFF. CDR3 sequence (DNA): TGTGCCAGCAGCTTAAATGGACAGGGGAACGAAAAACTGTTTTTT. The full variable domain, in which reference TRBV7-3 and TRBJ1-4 provide the parts outside the CDR3, is GAGVSQTPSNKVTEKGKYVELRCDPISGHTALYWYRQSLGQGPEFLIYFQGTGAADDSGLPNDRFFAVRPEGSVSTLKIQRTERGDSAVYLCASSLNGQGNEKLFFGSGTQLSVL.

This clone was picked up one time. The chain couples TRBV5-4 to TRBJ2-1; 9 nucleotides align to TRBD2. Germline V CDR1 and CDR2: SGHNT, YYREEE (reference sequence). V shed 0 bases and J 9 bases; nucleotides not matched to a gene: 7. This CDR3 has 15 residues. CDR3 bases: TGTGCCAGCAGCTTGGGACTAGCGGAGGCGGGTGAGCAGTTCTTC. This encodes CASSLGLAEAGEQFF.

In this sample, this clone turned up a few times. The V call is TRBV18, the J call TRBJ2-3; the match to TRBD2 covers 11 bases. The germline V gene encodes CDR1 KGHSH and CDR2 LQKENI. The CDR3 loop spans 15 amino acids. V gave up 4 bases and J gave up 3 bases; unmatched junction bases: 3. CDR3 nucleotides: TGTGCCAGCTCACTACTAGCGGGAGTAACAGATACGCAGTATTTT. Its translation: CASSLLAGVTDTQYF.

V and J are TRBV6-5 and TRBJ2-5; 7 bases line up with TRBD1. The length of the CDR3 is 14 residues. CDR1 and CDR2 from the germline V gene are MNHEY and SVGAGI. Trimming cost V 0 bases and J 2 bases; bases outside gene matches: 0. As DNA, the CDR3 is TGTGCCAGCAGTTACTCGACAGGGCAAGAGACCCAGTACTTC. Its translation: CASSYSTGQETQYF.

The V gene is TRBV2, the J gene TRBJ1-2; 11 bases align to TRBD1. Germline trimming cut 4 bases from V and 4 bases from J; bases unmatched to any gene: 2. CDR1 is SNHLY and CDR2 is FYNNEI in the germline V gene. The CDR3 length is 14 residues. The CDR3 region has the DNA TGTGCCAGCAGTGCCGGGACAGGGGGCTATGGCTACACCTTC. The encoded protein is CASSAGTGGYGYTF.